These T cell receptor beta chains were read from a single sample in a study of T cell responses to AZD1222 COVID-19 vaccine. Profiling relied on immunoSEQ multiplex PCR, and the TCRdb table lists in-frame clones only, not all of them. This sample has about 72,000 clones, with more than 75% found just once. The specimen comprised peripheral blood, sampled on day 0 of AZD1222 vaccination. The receptors were sampled from an adult in good health. CDR3s include the opening cysteine and the closing phenylalanine or tryptophan. Each record gives: D gene, V gene, J gene, clone size, CDR3 protein, CDR3 DNA. D genes are given only for firm matches. Where a row states a size, it is once, few, many or the class of an expanded clone; other rows omit it.

d_call: NA; v_call: TRBV7-2; j_call: TRBJ2-3; clone_size: NA; cdr3_aa: CASSFARGTDTQYF; cdr3_nt: TGTGCCAGCAGCTTTGCCCGGGGCACAGATACGCAGTATTTT
d_call: NA; v_call: TRBV30; j_call: TRBJ1-5; clone_size: NA; cdr3_aa: CAWSVDLNQPQHF; cdr3_nt: TGTGCCTGGAGTGTAGATCTAAATCAGCCCCAGCATTTT
d_call: TRBD1; v_call: TRBV28; j_call: TRBJ2-7; clone_size: once; cdr3_aa: CASRTTKRDRVTYEQYF; cdr3_nt: TGTGCCAGCAGGACCACGAAAAGGGACAGGGTAACCTACGAGCAGTACTTC
d_call: NA; v_call: TRBV9; j_call: TRBJ1-2; clone_size: NA; cdr3_aa: CASSVANHNYGYTF; cdr3_nt: TGTGCCAGCAGCGTAGCGAACCATAACTATGGCTACACCTTC
d_call: NA; v_call: TRBV4-3; j_call: TRBJ1-2; clone_size: NA; cdr3_aa: CASSQDHTVYGYTF; cdr3_nt: TGCGCCAGCAGCCAAGATCACACCGTCTATGGCTACACCTTC
d_call: NA; v_call: TRBV11-2; j_call: TRBJ2-7; clone_size: NA; cdr3_aa: CASSLSRDMVYEQYF; cdr3_nt: TGTGCCAGCAGCTTATCCCGGGACATGGTCTACGAGCAGTACTTC
d_call: NA; v_call: TRBV11-3; j_call: TRBJ1-1; clone_size: NA; cdr3_aa: CASSFRRGTEAFF; cdr3_nt: TGTGCCAGCAGCTTTCGCAGAGGCACTGAAGCTTTCTTT
d_call: NA; v_call: TRBV7-9; j_call: TRBJ2-2; clone_size: NA; cdr3_aa: CASSLGTLTGELFF; cdr3_nt: TGTGCCAGCAGCCTCGGGACACTCACCGGGGAGCTGTTTTTT
d_call: TRBD1; v_call: TRBV28; j_call: TRBJ1-2; clone_size: NA; cdr3_aa: CASSLNNPGQGSVPGYTF; cdr3_nt: TGTGCCAGCAGTTTAAATAACCCGGGACAGGGTTCCGTGCCTGGCTACACCTTC
d_call: TRBD2; v_call: TRBV9; j_call: TRBJ2-2; clone_size: once; cdr3_aa: CASSVDGLVDTGELFF; cdr3_nt: TGTGCCAGCAGCGTAGATGGACTAGTGGACACCGGGGAGCTGTTTTTT
d_call: TRBD2; v_call: TRBV7-3; j_call: TRBJ2-7; clone_size: NA; cdr3_aa: CASSLLAGAAVDEQYF; cdr3_nt: TGTGCCAGCAGCCTTCTAGCGGGGGCCGCGGTCGACGAGCAGTACTTC
d_call: TRBD2; v_call: TRBV5-6; j_call: TRBJ2-1; clone_size: NA; cdr3_aa: CASSLLAGGASLYNEQFF; cdr3_nt: TGTGCCAGCAGCTTGTTAGCGGGGGGGGCCAGTTTGTACAATGAGCAGTTCTTC
d_call: NA; v_call: TRBV9; j_call: TRBJ1-2; clone_size: NA; cdr3_aa: CASSPGTVYGYTF; cdr3_nt: TGTGCCAGCAGCCCAGGGACGGTCTATGGCTACACCTTC
d_call: NA; v_call: TRBV14; j_call: TRBJ1-2; clone_size: once; cdr3_aa: CASSQDRVGYTF; cdr3_nt: TGTGCCAGCAGCCAAGACAGGGTTGGCTACACCTTC
d_call: NA; v_call: TRBV4-1; j_call: TRBJ1-5; clone_size: NA; cdr3_aa: CASSQGGGQPQHF; cdr3_nt: TGCGCCAGCAGCCAAGGTGGGGGGCAGCCCCAGCATTTT
d_call: NA; v_call: TRBV19; j_call: TRBJ1-2; clone_size: NA; cdr3_aa: CASSIAASGAYGYTF; cdr3_nt: TGTGCCAGTAGTATTGCCGCATCCGGGGCCTATGGCTACACCTTC
d_call: NA; v_call: TRBV10-3; j_call: TRBJ2-7; clone_size: NA; cdr3_aa: CAIGGHPSYEQYF; cdr3_nt: TGTGCCATCGGGGGACACCCCTCCTACGAGCAGTACTTC
d_call: TRBD1; v_call: TRBV19; j_call: TRBJ1-4; clone_size: NA; cdr3_aa: CASSARGRWEKLFF; cdr3_nt: TGTGCCAGTAGTGCCAGGGGGCGTTGGGAAAAACTGTTTTTT
d_call: NA; v_call: TRBV7-2; j_call: TRBJ2-2; clone_size: NA; cdr3_aa: CASSGDAGELFF; cdr3_nt: TGTGCCAGCAGCGGGGACGCTGGGGAGCTGTTTTTT
d_call: TRBD2; v_call: TRBV7-2; j_call: TRBJ2-2; clone_size: NA; cdr3_aa: CASSELAVTGELFF; cdr3_nt: TGTGCCAGCAGCGAACTAGCGGTCACCGGGGAGCTGTTTTTT
d_call: NA; v_call: TRBV28; j_call: TRBJ1-5; clone_size: NA; cdr3_aa: CASSLGSHQPQHF; cdr3_nt: TGTGCCAGCAGTTTAGGGTCTCATCAGCCCCAGCATTTT
d_call: NA; v_call: TRBV27; j_call: TRBJ1-1; clone_size: few; cdr3_aa: CASSLNGQANTEAFF; cdr3_nt: TGTGCCAGCAGTTTGAACGGCCAGGCGAACACTGAAGCTTTCTTT
d_call: TRBD1; v_call: TRBV3-1/TRBV3-2; j_call: TRBJ1-3; clone_size: NA; cdr3_aa: CASNSRGPGNTIYF; cdr3_nt: TGTGCCAGCAACTCCAGGGGGCCTGGAAACACCATATATTTT
d_call: TRBD1; v_call: TRBV9; j_call: TRBJ1-5; clone_size: NA; cdr3_aa: CASSPTGGAHQPQHF; cdr3_nt: TGTGCCAGCAGCCCCACAGGGGGCGCCCATCAGCCCCAGCATTTT
d_call: NA; v_call: TRBV11-2; j_call: TRBJ2-5; clone_size: NA; cdr3_aa: CASSLDREASGTQYF; cdr3_nt: TGTGCCAGCAGCTTAGATAGGGAGGCGTCGGGGACCCAGTACTTC
d_call: NA; v_call: TRBV28; j_call: TRBJ2-7; clone_size: NA; cdr3_aa: CASLAGSSYEQYF; cdr3_nt: TGTGCCAGCCTGGCGGGGAGCTCCTACGAGCAGTACTTC
d_call: TRBD1; v_call: TRBV30; j_call: TRBJ1-1; clone_size: NA; cdr3_aa: CAYTDRGRDTEAFF; cdr3_nt: TGTGCCTATACGGACAGGGGTAGAGACACTGAAGCTTTCTTT
d_call: TRBD1; v_call: TRBV6-6; j_call: TRBJ1-6; clone_size: NA; cdr3_aa: CASIRGTAASSSYNSPLHF; cdr3_nt: TGTGCCAGCATTCGAGGGACAGCCGCATCCAGCTCCTATAATTCACCCCTCCACTTT
d_call: NA; v_call: TRBV5-1; j_call: TRBJ2-6; clone_size: NA; cdr3_aa: CASSLSWGALSGANVLTF; cdr3_nt: TGCGCCAGCAGCTTGTCTTGGGGGGCCCTCTCTGGGGCCAACGTCCTGACTTTC
d_call: NA; v_call: TRBV11-2; j_call: TRBJ2-7; clone_size: once; cdr3_aa: CASSFQGYEQYF; cdr3_nt: TGTGCCAGCAGCTTTCAGGGCTACGAGCAGTACTTC
d_call: NA; v_call: TRBV4-3; j_call: TRBJ1-6; clone_size: NA; cdr3_aa: CASSQGGTVNSPLHF; cdr3_nt: TGCGCCAGCAGCCAAGGCGGGACGGTAAATTCACCCCTCCACTTT
d_call: NA; v_call: TRBV6-5; j_call: TRBJ2-5; clone_size: once; cdr3_aa: CASSYSAVEETQYF; cdr3_nt: TGTGCCAGCAGTTACTCGGCCGTCGAAGAGACCCAGTACTTC
d_call: NA; v_call: TRBV4-2; j_call: TRBJ2-7; clone_size: NA; cdr3_aa: CASSQEGRQSYEQYF; cdr3_nt: TGTGCCAGCAGCCAAGAAGGACGACAGAGCTACGAGCAGTACTTC
d_call: TRBD1; v_call: TRBV24-1; j_call: TRBJ2-2; clone_size: NA; cdr3_aa: CATSGRDRGLNTGELFF; cdr3_nt: TGTGCCACTTCAGGAAGGGACAGGGGACTAAACACCGGGGAGCTGTTTTTT
d_call: NA; v_call: TRBV3-1/TRBV3-2; j_call: TRBJ1-1; clone_size: NA; cdr3_aa: CASSRAGTEAFF; cdr3_nt: TGTGCCAGCAGCCGGGCGGGCACTGAAGCTTTCTTT
d_call: NA; v_call: TRBV5-5; j_call: TRBJ1-6; clone_size: NA; cdr3_aa: CASSRIGQLENSPLHF; cdr3_nt: TGTGCCAGCAGCCGCATCGGACAGCTGGAGAATTCACCCCTCCACTTT
d_call: NA; v_call: TRBV19; j_call: TRBJ1-1; clone_size: NA; cdr3_aa: CASTPRRSVTEAFF; cdr3_nt: TGTGCCAGTACCCCTCGGCGGTCGGTCACTGAAGCTTTCTTT
d_call: NA; v_call: TRBV7-9; j_call: TRBJ1-1; clone_size: NA; cdr3_aa: CASSLAPQNTEAFF; cdr3_nt: TGTGCCAGCAGCTTAGCTCCGCAGAACACTGAAGCTTTCTTT
d_call: NA; v_call: TRBV7-2; j_call: TRBJ2-5; clone_size: NA; cdr3_aa: CASSRTILQETQYF; cdr3_nt: TGTGCCAGCAGCCGTACCATCCTCCAAGAGACCCAGTACTTC
d_call: TRBD1; v_call: TRBV27; j_call: TRBJ1-5; clone_size: NA; cdr3_aa: CASGWDRLNQPQHF; cdr3_nt: TGTGCCAGCGGGTGGGACAGGCTTAATCAGCCCCAGCATTTT
d_call: TRBD1; v_call: TRBV6-5; j_call: TRBJ2-7; clone_size: NA; cdr3_aa: CASKQGTAYEQYF; cdr3_nt: TGTGCCAGCAAACAAGGGACAGCGTACGAGCAGTACTTC
d_call: NA; v_call: TRBV11-2; j_call: TRBJ1-2; clone_size: NA; cdr3_aa: CASSLGLDNYGYTF; cdr3_nt: TGTGCCAGCAGCTTAGGGTTAGACAACTATGGCTACACCTTC
d_call: TRBD2; v_call: TRBV28; j_call: TRBJ2-5; clone_size: NA; cdr3_aa: CASSSRLAGGSAPETQYF; cdr3_nt: TGTGCCAGCAGTTCCCGACTAGCGGGGGGATCCGCCCCGGAGACCCAGTACTTC
d_call: TRBD1; v_call: TRBV5-6; j_call: TRBJ2-7; clone_size: NA; cdr3_aa: CASSFRPGQGPHEQYF; cdr3_nt: TGTGCCAGCAGCTTTCGACCGGGACAGGGACCCCACGAGCAGTACTTC
d_call: NA; v_call: TRBV5-6; j_call: TRBJ1-1; clone_size: NA; cdr3_aa: CASSLAGRGTEAFF; cdr3_nt: TGTGCCAGCAGCTTGGCCGGCAGGGGCACTGAAGCTTTCTTT
d_call: NA; v_call: TRBV5-1; j_call: TRBJ2-7; clone_size: NA; cdr3_aa: CASSWEVQKNAYEQYF; cdr3_nt: TGCGCCAGCAGCTGGGAGGTACAGAAAAACGCCTACGAGCAGTACTTC
d_call: TRBD1; v_call: TRBV19; j_call: TRBJ1-5; clone_size: NA; cdr3_aa: CASSVTGGNQPQHF; cdr3_nt: TGTGCCAGTAGTGTGACAGGGGGCAATCAGCCCCAGCATTTT
d_call: NA; v_call: TRBV11-2; j_call: TRBJ2-4; clone_size: few; cdr3_aa: CASSLDRENIQYF; cdr3_nt: TGTGCCAGCAGCTTAGACAGGGAAAACATTCAGTACTTC
d_call: NA; v_call: TRBV7-3; j_call: TRBJ1-5; clone_size: NA; cdr3_aa: CASSQGSGPQHF; cdr3_nt: TGTGCCAGCAGTCAGGGGAGTGGGCCCCAGCATTTT
d_call: TRBD1; v_call: TRBV7-9; j_call: TRBJ2-1; clone_size: NA; cdr3_aa: CASSPGTGPRDEQFF; cdr3_nt: TGTGCCAGCAGCCCCGGGACAGGGCCAAGGGATGAGCAGTTCTTC
d_call: NA; v_call: TRBV12-3/TRBV12-4; j_call: TRBJ1-6; clone_size: NA; cdr3_aa: CASSFRESPLHF; cdr3_nt: TGTGCCAGCAGTTTTAGGGAATCACCCCTCCACTTT
d_call: NA; v_call: TRBV6-5; j_call: TRBJ1-1; clone_size: few; cdr3_aa: CASSFGLVAEAFF; cdr3_nt: TGTGCCAGCAGTTTCGGACTTGTCGCTGAAGCTTTCTTT
d_call: NA; v_call: TRBV19; j_call: TRBJ2-3; clone_size: NA; cdr3_aa: CASSQGDTDTQYF; cdr3_nt: TGTGCCAGTAGTCAAGGGGACACAGATACGCAGTATTTT
d_call: NA; v_call: TRBV5-5; j_call: TRBJ1-5; clone_size: NA; cdr3_aa: CASSARADSNQPQHF; cdr3_nt: TGTGCCAGCAGCGCTCGGGCCGACTCTAATCAGCCCCAGCATTTT
d_call: NA; v_call: TRBV27; j_call: TRBJ1-5; clone_size: once; cdr3_aa: CASSLVAGAINQPQHF; cdr3_nt: TGTGCCAGCAGTTTAGTGGCAGGGGCGATCAATCAGCCCCAGCATTTT
d_call: NA; v_call: TRBV30; j_call: TRBJ1-3; clone_size: NA; cdr3_aa: CAWSQGSGNTIYF; cdr3_nt: TGTGCCTGGAGTCAGGGCTCTGGAAACACCATATATTTT
d_call: NA; v_call: TRBV18; j_call: TRBJ1-5; clone_size: NA; cdr3_aa: CASSPNRDQPQHF; cdr3_nt: TGTGCCAGCTCACCAAATAGAGATCAGCCCCAGCATTTT